This T cell receptor (beta chain) appears in the sequencing data of a study of T cells in localized non-small cell lung cancer. The study, taken as a whole, reports: Peak T cell clonality was found in uninvolved adjacent lung, exceeding tumor. Prolonged overall survival went with higher T cell density in the blood. Adjacent lung had a median around 60 of the 100 largest tumor clones. Tumor samples were not multi-region, leaving intratumor heterogeneity unexcluded.

Here immunoSEQ multiplex PCR was the method, and the copy in TCRdb shows in-frame clones only, minus some. The data hold roughly 27,000 clones, with 85% to 95% observed a single time. As concerns this clone: Its target is not known.

Trimming took off 1 base at V and 8 bases at J, with 15 bases between the two ends. Per germline, CDR1 SGHTA and CDR2 FQGTGA. There are 16 residues in the CDR3. This receptor was obtained from a female donor over 55 with stage I lung adenocarcinoma. The J gene is TRBJ1-6, the V gene TRBV7-3; D is unresolved. Source: peripheral blood, taken before any cancer treatment. The CDR3 reads CASSLIPSGKDSPLHF. Written as DNA, the CDR3 is TGTGCCAGCAGCTTAATACCGTCGGGAAAGGATTCACCCCTCCACTTT.